Below, 3 T cell receptor beta chains from the same sample are listed, as sequenced in a study of T cell responses to AZD1222 COVID-19 vaccine. The data were produced by immunoSEQ multiplex PCR, yet TCRdb's version contains in-frame clones alone and is incomplete. This table has 100,000 to 120,000 clones, 70% to 90% appearing once. Sequences were derived from peripheral blood, sampled 28 days after the second AZD1222 dose. These receptors originate from an adult who received the AZD1222 COVID-19 vaccine.

This chain uses TRBV15 with TRBJ2-6, with 7 bases aligning to TRBD1. J gave up 0 bases and V 8 bases, and 10 bases lay outside the gene matches. The CDR3 has 17 amino acids. The germline V gene encodes CDR1 LNHNV and CDR2 YYDKDF (reference sequence). CDR3 bases: TGTGCCACCGAGAGGGACCGGGACAGCTCTGGGGCCAACGTCCTGACTTTC. Its protein is CATERDRDSSGANVLTF. Full variable domain (outside the CDR3, taken from reference TRBV15 and TRBJ2-6): DAMVIQNPRYQVTQFGKPVTLSCSQTLNHNVMYWYQQKSSQAPKLLFHYYDKDFNNEADTPDNFQSRRPNTSFCFLDIRSPGLGDTAMYLCATERDRDSSGANVLTFGAGSRLTVL.

This chain joins TRBV27 and TRBJ2-1, with a tentative D call TRBD2 (5 bases). CDR3 length equals 19 residues. V was shortened by 5 bases and J by 5 bases, with 28 bases between the two germline ends. Germline CDR1 is MNHEY and CDR2 is SMNVEV (reference sequence). The CDR3 nucleotides are TGTGCCAGCAGTCCCGAGTGGCCTGGGAGTATCGGTTCAAACAATGAGCAGTTCTTC. It specifies CASSPEWPGSIGSNNEQFF.

The chain uses TRBV18 and TRBJ2-7, with 8 bases lining up with TRBD1. Trimming took 6 bases from V and 5 from J; bases not matched to a gene: 9. Per germline, CDR1 KGHSH and CDR2 LQKENI. This CDR3 region has 14 residues. DNA for the CDR3: TGTGCCAGCTCCCAACAGGGGGATTACGACGAGCAGTACTTC. Translation gives CASSQQGDYDEQYF.